Each of the 25 T cell receptor beta chains below was sequenced from the same sample in a study of cytomegalovirus exposure and HLA in healthy donors. Primers included in the PCR were 60 Vbeta and 13 Jbeta primers. Generated by immunoSEQ multiplex PCR, the TCRdb table keeps only in-frame clones and is missing some. The sample carries some 93,000 clones, over 55% recorded once. Specimen: PBMCs. Receptor source: a boy younger than 18 in good health and CMV-seropositive.

This clone was seen more than once but under ten times. This chain connects TRBV6-1 to TRBJ1-5; 7 bases line up with TRBD1. In germline, CDR1 is MNHNS, CDR2 SASEGT. The junction had 5 bases not matched to a gene; V was cut back by 2 bases and J by 4 bases. This CDR3 comprises 15 residues. The CDR3 DNA follows: TGTGCCAGCAGTGAATTTACAGGGGTAAATCAGCCCCAGCATTTT. Its translation: CASSEFTGVNQPQHF.

The V gene is TRBV11-2, the J gene TRBJ1-2, with a possible D match to TRBD1 (6 bases). The CDR3 is 15 amino acids. V lost 2 bases to trimming and J lost 8 bases, with 18 bases between them. Germline CDR1 is SGHAT and CDR2 is FQNNGV. CDR3 amino acids: CASSLSIRGPGGYTF. DNA of the CDR3: TGTGCCAGCAGCTTATCCATCAGGGGTCCTGGCGGCTACACCTTC.

CDR3 protein: CASSLEGPGIEQFF. CDR3 coding DNA: TGTGCCAGCAGCTTAGAAGGCCCGGGTATTGAGCAGTTCTTC. The genes are TRBV7-9 and TRBJ2-1; no reliable D call. V was pared by 1 base and J by 9 bases, with 13 bases between. Germline V CDR1 and CDR2: SEHNR, FQNEAQ (reference sequence). The CDR3 is 14 amino acids.

V is TRBV11-2 and J is TRBJ1-1; maybe TRBD1 (5 bases). Germline V gene data show CDR1 as SGHAT and CDR2 as FQNNGV. The length of the CDR3 is 14 residues. V shed 4 bases and J shed 1 base, with 10 bases lying between them. In nucleotides, the CDR3 is TGTGCCAGCAGCTCCCCCGGGGGGAACACTGAAGCTTTCTTT. It translates to CASSSPGGNTEAFF.

V and J are TRBV19 and TRBJ1-5; 9 bases align to TRBD1. Unmatched junction bases numbered 13, after V lost 4 bases and J lost 6 bases. The CDR3 loop spans 17 amino acids. CDR1 is LNHDA, CDR2 SQIVND, per germline (reference sequence). CDR3 region: CASSKKTMGDRAQPQHF. The CDR3 coding sequence is TGTGCCAGTAGTAAGAAAACCATGGGGGACAGGGCTCAGCCCCAGCATTTT.

The chain joins TRBV2 to TRBJ2-5; 7 bases agree with TRBD2. The CDR3 contains 14 residues. Germline V lookup: CDR1 SNHLY, CDR2 FYNNEI. The V and J ends lost 5 bases and 11 bases, in that order; junction bases with no gene match: 14. CDR3 protein: CASSSRGKVREQYF. For the CDR3, the DNA is TGTGCCAGCAGTTCTAGGGGAAAGGTGCGGGAGCAGTACTTC.

The V call is TRBV15, the J call TRBJ2-5; TRBD1 matches at 9 bases. CDR3 length: 14 amino acids. The germline V gene encodes CDR1 LNHNV and CDR2 YYDKDF (reference sequence). J lost 3 bases, V lost 4 bases, and 3 bases had no gene match. This CDR3 reads CATSTGTGKETQYF. For the CDR3, the DNA is TGTGCCACCAGCACCGGGACAGGGAAAGAGACCCAGTACTTC.

A few counts support this clone. This rearrangement joins TRBV4-3 to TRBJ2-3, with 11 positions matching TRBD2. Per germline, CDR1 LGHNA and CDR2 YSLEER. V shed 2 bases, J shed 6 bases, and the junction held 4 bases outside the gene matches. This CDR3 has 15 residues. CDR3 residues: CASSQTSGRVDTQYF. CDR3 in DNA: TGCGCCAGCAGCCAAACTAGCGGGAGAGTTGATACGCAGTATTTT.

The chain combines TRBV5-6 with TRBJ1-1; 9 nucleotides line up with TRBD1. The CDR3 is made up of 17 amino acids. V trimming: 0 bases; J trimming: 0 bases; junction bases outside the gene matches: 6. The germline V gene has CDR1 SGHDT and CDR2 YYEEEE. CDR3 nucleotides: TGTGCCAGCAGCTTGGAAGTTGGACAGGGGTTGAACACTGAAGCTTTCTTT. Amino acids: CASSLEVGQGLNTEAFF.

The chain combines TRBV25-1 with TRBJ1-1; 9 bases match TRBD1. Trimming cost V 2 bases and J 5 bases; bases outside gene matches: 6. Germline V gene sequence: CDR1 MGHDK, CDR2 SYGVNS. The CDR3 extends over 15 amino acids. CDR3 in DNA: TGTGCCAGCAGTGAACCGGACAGGGGTAGAACTGAAGCTTTCTTT. Its protein is CASSEPDRGRTEAFF.

This chain links TRBV6-5 with TRBJ1-1; D is ambiguous. Looked up from germline, CDR1 is MNHEY and CDR2 is SVGAGI. V was clipped by 6 bases and J by 2 bases, with 13 bases between them. The length of the CDR3 is 14 residues. As DNA, the CDR3 is TGTGCCAGCAGCCCCGAGTGGAGAAACACTGAAGCTTTCTTT. It translates to CASSPEWRNTEAFF.

This chain joins TRBV14 and TRBJ1-1; D not resolved. CDR1 and CDR2 from the germline V gene are SGHDN and FVKESK. This CDR3 comprises 14 residues. The V and J ends lost 0 bases and 1 base respectively, with 6 bases between them. CDR3 protein: CASSQDTGNTEAFF. The CDR3 bases are TGTGCCAGCAGCCAAGATACCGGGAACACTGAAGCTTTCTTT.

There are a few counts of this clone. The chain links TRBV5-1 to TRBJ2-7, with a tentative D call TRBD1 (5 bases). The CDR3 totals 14 residues. Per the germline V gene, CDR1 is SGHRS and CDR2 is YFSETQ. V was shortened by 1 base and J by 5 bases, with 13 bases between the two germline ends. As DNA, the CDR3 is TGCGCCAGCAGCTTGCGGCCCAAGGACAACGAGCAGTACTTC. Its translation: CASSLRPKDNEQYF.

V is TRBV6-6 and J is TRBJ2-7; the D gene is possibly TRBD1 (6 bases). CDR1 MNHNY and CDR2 SVGAGI come from the germline V gene (reference sequence). The CDR3 runs to 16 residues. V was cut by 7 bases and J by 0 bases, with 19 bases left in between. The CDR3 DNA reads TGTGCCAGCAATCCCGGGACAAGGAAGAGCTCCTACGAGCAGTACTTC. As protein: CASNPGTRKSSYEQYF.

The V gene is TRBV7-9, the J gene TRBJ2-6, with 8 bases aligning to TRBD1. Germline V gives CDR1 SEHNR, CDR2 FQNEAQ (reference sequence). Trimming took 5 bases from V and 2 from J; bases not matched to a gene: 5. CDR3 length: 16 amino acids. In DNA, the CDR3 is TGTGCCAGCAGCAGGACAGGGCTTGCTGGGGCCAACGTCCTGACTTTC. It is translated as CASSRTGLAGANVLTF.

The chain carries TRBV30 and TRBJ2-7; 7 bases align to TRBD1. After removal of 4 bases from V and 6 bases from J, the junction contained 12 bases not matched to a gene. Germline V gene lookup returns CDR1 GTSNPN and CDR2 SVGIG (reference sequence). The CDR3 spans 14 residues. The CDR3, as DNA: TGTGCCTGGACTCCGGGACAGAGCATCAGCGAGCAGTACTTC. Translation gives CAWTPGQSISEQYF.

This sequence joins TRBV7-9 and TRBJ2-3; 13 positions match TRBD2. J gave up 5 bases and V 5 bases, and 7 bases lay outside the gene matches. Per germline, CDR1 SEHNR and CDR2 FQNEAQ (reference sequence). The CDR3 extends over 16 amino acids. DNA of the CDR3: TGTGCCAGCAGCGCACTAGCGGGGGGGCCCGTAGATACGCAGTATTTT. The encoded protein is CASSALAGGPVDTQYF.

The V and J genes are TRBV7-9 and TRBJ2-7, with TRBD2 matching 7 bases. The junction had 12 bases not matched to a gene; V was cut back by 4 bases and J by 3 bases. This CDR3 has 16 residues. Germline CDR1 is SEHNR and CDR2 is FQNEAQ (reference sequence). The CDR3 nucleotides are TGTGCCAGCAGCTCCGGGTTGAGCGGGAATGTCTACGAGCAGTACTTC. Encoded protein: CASSSGLSGNVYEQYF.

The chain is built from TRBV19 and TRBJ2-1; TRBD1 agrees at 10 bases. Germline CDR1 is LNHDA and CDR2 is SQIVND (reference sequence). This CDR3 has 16 residues. With V trimmed by 2 bases and J by 3 bases, 4 bases remained unmatched. The CDR3 here is CASSIRDRGSYNEQFF. DNA for the CDR3: TGTGCCAGTAGTATAAGGGACAGGGGAAGCTACAATGAGCAGTTCTTC.

Here the CDR3 reads CASSALTTISYNEQFF. DNA for the CDR3: TGTGCCAGCAGCGCCTTGACAACAATATCGTACAATGAGCAGTTCTTC. V is TRBV7-2 and J is TRBJ2-1; D uncertain. The CDR3 is 16 amino acids. From germline, CDR1 is SGHTA and CDR2 FQGNSA. Trimming left V 5 bases short and J 4 bases short, with 18 bases between.

This clone was found a few times. The genes are TRBV5-4 and TRBJ2-2; 9 bases are shared with TRBD2. This CDR3 region has 15 residues. In germline, CDR1 is SGHNT, CDR2 YYREEE (reference sequence). With V trimmed by 2 bases and J by 4 bases, 3 bases remained unmatched. Here the CDR3 reads CASSFQLAGTGELFF. For the CDR3, the DNA is TGTGCCAGCAGCTTCCAACTAGCGGGCACCGGGGAGCTGTTTTTT.

The V and J genes are TRBV18 and TRBJ2-5, with D possibly being TRBD1 (5 bases). Germline CDR1 KGHSH, CDR2 LQKENI. This CDR3 region has 14 residues. Trimming stripped 1 base from V and 5 bases from J, with 11 bases between. The CDR3 DNA follows: TGTGCCAGCTCACCACGTGCAGGGTTGGAGACCCAGTACTTC. This gives the protein CASSPRAGLETQYF.

The rearrangement links TRBV29-1 to TRBJ2-3; TRBD1 matches 8 bases. The CDR3 sequence is 14 residues long. Germline CDR1 SQVTM, CDR2 ANQGSEA. V dropped 8 bases and J dropped 6; count of bases not matched to a gene: 13. CDR3 sequence reads: CSSPGQGALDTQYF. The CDR3, as DNA: TGCAGCTCCCCCGGACAGGGCGCCTTGGATACGCAGTATTTT.

This chain joins TRBV29-1 and TRBJ2-2, with D possibly matching TRBD1 (6 bases). Germline values: CDR1 SQVTM, CDR2 ANQGSEA. The CDR3 is made up of 13 amino acids. V lost 4 bases and J lost 3, with 9 bases in between. CDR3 residues: CSVASGDTGELFF. The CDR3 DNA reads as TGCAGCGTTGCCTCAGGGGACACCGGGGAGCTGTTTTTT.

The chain joins TRBV5-6 to TRBJ2-2; 12 nucleotides match TRBD1. Germline assignment: CDR1 SGHDT and CDR2 YYEEEE. This CDR3 spans 17 amino acids. V lost 4 bases to trimming and J lost 7 bases; unmatched junction nucleotides: 11. For the CDR3, the DNA is TGTGCCAGCAGCCTTTCCGGGACAGGGGGCTTAGGCGGGGAGCTGTTTTTT. It yields the protein CASSLSGTGGLGGELFF. The full variable domain, rest sourced from reference TRBV5-6 and TRBJ2-2, is DAGVTQSPTHLIKTRGQQVTLRCSPKSGHDTVSWYQQALGQGPQFIFQYYEEEERQRGNFPDRFSGHQFPNYSSELNVNALLLGDSALYLCASSLSGTGGLGGELFFGEGSRLTVL.